This T cell receptor beta chain originates from a study of blood T cell repertoires in COVID-19 (dated by TCRdb to about 2020). At the level of the whole study: Collaborator samples came from the United States, Italy and Spain and covered acute and convalescent phases of COVID-19. The sample metadata nearly always contained a de-identified subject ID, COVID-19 status, age in years and sex. The samples were drawn from the first 160 participants of the ongoing ImmuneRACE study and from 950 to 1,500 subjects provided by 6 global collaborators. A freely available public database, intended as a resource for researchers studying the immune response to SARS-CoV-2, is where the repertoires were released. HLA class I and class II types, where available, came from metadata supplied by the sample provider rather than from assay-based typing. Deeply sampled blood TCRbeta repertoires from subjects exposed to, actively infected with, or recovered from COVID-19 were included in the dataset. The prospective study material was composed of cDNA or gDNA derived from T cells, B-cell-depleted T cells, or PBMCs. Paper-wide results and their limitations: Clinical and demographic metadata were provided uncurated, with the amount varying by source and participant.

TCRbeta CDR3 regions were amplified from genomic DNA using the immunoSEQ Assay, a bias-controlled multiplex PCR. The source study handled its data this way. The number of nucleated cells in each sample was estimated from the amplification of reference gene primers within the assay. Sequence reads were collapsed and filtered to measure the absolute abundance of every unique TCRbeta CDR3 rearrangement. For each sample, productive Simpson clonality was calculated as the square root of Simpson's diversity index over productive rearrangements. The immuneACCESS repertoire file appears here via TCRdb, limited to in-frame rearrangements. These files lack a portion of the clones; in checked studies, under half of the deficit traces to unresolved V genes, and the cause of the others is not known. The V and J calls and clone size come from that table; D and trimming were worked out from the DNA. This sample comprises more than 95,000 clones, about 75% of them detected only once. Of the sample, approximately 19% is held by the ten largest clones.

The CDR3 spans 15 residues, from the cysteine through the phenylalanine. Only the CDR3 DNA is retained, 45 bases long and in frame from the first base. The V end loses 4 bases and the J end loses 5 bases, and a stretch of 16 bases separates them. The germline V gene supplies CDR1 SGDLS and CDR2 YYNGEE. Collaborating institutions collected whole blood in K2EDTA tubes following their own protocols. For TCRbeta analysis, collaborators shipped samples in one of three forms: frozen whole blood, isolated PBMCs, or DNA extracted from either of those sample types. Details on this clone: There is no known antigen for this receptor. No clone much larger than this one lies a single base away; base qualities are absent.

Rearrangement joined TRBV9 to TRBJ2-1; TRBD1 is possibly the D segment (5 matching bases). The TCR comes from an older woman with acute or convalescent COVID-19. The sequencing sample was made of peripheral blood. The DNA sequence is TGTGCCAGCAGCACACGGACATCCGTTAACAATGAGCAGTTCTTC. This translates into CASSTRTSVNNEQFF.